One sample yielded the 27 T cell receptor beta chains listed below, sequenced in a study of beta chain features in type 1 diabetes. Since all of the isolated RNA was reverse transcribed, expressed TCRB transcripts were what got sequenced. TCRdb keeps only in-frame clones here, not all; method: immunoSEQ multiplex PCR. The sample contains around 600,000 clones, 9.5% to 15% of which appear only once. The study, taken as a whole, reports: People with Type 1 diabetes carried modestly yet significantly shorter TCRB CDR3s in all four CD4+ subsets.

For these TCRs, the target antigens are not known. Sequenced material: naive CD4+ T cells from blood. The receptor set was obtained from a young man with type 1 diabetes.

This clone was counted a few times. The CDR3: CASSGPGDNNSPLHF. The CDR3 coding sequence is TGTGCCAGCAGCGGGCCCGGGGATAATAATTCACCCCTCCACTTT. The V and J genes are TRBV5-6 and TRBJ1-6; D unclear. Per germline, CDR1 SGHDT and CDR2 YYEEEE. Trimming left V 4 bases short and J 5 bases short, with 13 bases between. There are 15 residues in the CDR3.

The chain links TRBV28 to TRBJ2-7; tentatively, D is TRBD2 (7 bases). Between the trimmed V and J ends, which lost 4 bases and 5 bases, there was a span of 12 bases. The germline gives CDR1 MDHEN, CDR2 SYDVKM. The CDR3 totals 13 residues. CDR3 loop: CASSWGGGDEQYF. The DNA of the CDR3 is TGTGCCAGCAGTTGGGGAGGGGGTGACGAGCAGTACTTC.

The V gene is TRBV4-2, the J gene TRBJ2-1; perhaps TRBD2 as D (6 bases). Germline-derived CDR1 and CDR2 are LGHNA and YNFKEQ. V dropped 1 base and J dropped 7 bases, with 20 bases sitting between them. The CDR3 totals 17 residues. In DNA form, the CDR3 reads TGTGCCAGCAGCCAAGCCTTTCGGAGGGTGGAGTTGAATGAGCAGTTCTTC. Protein: CASSQAFRRVELNEQFF.

This clone was seen more than once but under ten times. V usage is TRBV4-3 and J usage is TRBJ1-2, with D unresolved. V lost 2 bases and J 8 bases, leaving 12 bases between the germline ends. Germline V gene sequence: CDR1 LGHNA, CDR2 YSLEER. The CDR3 runs to 13 residues. The CDR3 bases are TGCGCCAGCAGCCAAAATTGGGTGGGAGGCTACACCTTC. Translating it yields CASSQNWVGGYTF.

This clone was detected only a few times. The V call is TRBV10-3, the J call TRBJ2-1; the D gene is possibly TRBD2 (6 bases). The CDR3 contains 13 residues. The germline V and J ends were trimmed by 10 bases and 6 bases, with 16 bases remaining between them. From germline, CDR1 is ENHRY and CDR2 SYGVKD. CDR3 sequence reads: CASRREPVNEQFF. The CDR3 nucleotides read TGTGCCAGCAGGAGGGAGCCCGTCAATGAGCAGTTCTTC.

The chain joins TRBV5-1 to TRBJ2-5; TRBD2 aligns across 8 bases. This CDR3 has 14 amino acids. The V gene end was trimmed by 5 bases and the J gene end by 1 base; junction bases not matched to a gene: 4. Germline V gives CDR1 SGHRS, CDR2 YFSETQ. CDR3 DNA sequence: TGCGCCAGCAGTCTCGGACTAGCCCAAGAGACCCAGTACTTC. Translating it yields CASSLGLAQETQYF.

This clone was found a few times. The chain has TRBV7-2 and TRBJ2-1; 9 bases line up with TRBD1. Trimming at V came to 4 bases and at J to 10 bases, leaving 11 bases not matched to a gene. The CDR3 runs 15 residues. Germline V lookup: CDR1 SGHTA, CDR2 FQGNSA. DNA for the CDR3: TGTGCCAGCAGCTCGGCAGGGACAGGGCGGAGGGAGCAGTTCTTC. It encodes CASSSAGTGRREQFF.

The chain employs TRBV10-3 and TRBJ2-1, with TRBD1 matching over 7 bases. The J segment lost 7 bases and the V segment lost 0 bases, leaving 6 bases of the junction unmatched. This CDR3 is 15 amino acids long. Per germline, CDR1 ENHRY and CDR2 SYGVKD. In DNA form, the CDR3 reads TGTGCCATCAGTGAGTCTAAGGGGGCCGGGAATGAGCAGTTCTTC. Translated, it gives CAISESKGAGNEQFF.

This clone was seen a few times. This chain uses TRBV7-2 with TRBJ1-1, with unresolved D. This CDR3 comprises 13 residues. The V and J ends lost 4 bases and 3 bases respectively, with 9 bases between them. Germline CDR1 is SGHTA and CDR2 is FQGNSA. CDR3 in DNA: TGTGCCAGCAGCTCGCCTGGAGACACTGAAGCTTTCTTT. Its protein product is CASSSPGDTEAFF.

The V call is TRBV5-4, the J call TRBJ2-2, with D perhaps TRBD2 (6 bases). The germline CDR1 and CDR2 sequences are SGHNT and YYREEE (reference sequence). Trimming cost V 4 bases and J 4 bases, with 17 bases left between them. This CDR3 is built from 16 residues. This CDR3 is CASSRLGGEGTGELFF. Here the CDR3 DNA reads TGTGCCAGCAGCCGTCTCGGGGGTGAAGGCACCGGGGAGCTGTTTTTT.

V gene TRBV5-6 combines with J gene TRBJ2-7, with D maybe TRBD1 (5 bases). CDR3 length: 15 amino acids. Germline assignment: CDR1 SGHDT and CDR2 YYEEEE. With 2 bases removed from V and 5 bases from J, the gap between germline ends came to 17 bases. CDR3 nucleotides: TGTGCCAGCAGCTTCGTTGCACAGGCCCCCCACGAGCAGTACTTC. Translation: CASSFVAQAPHEQYF.

The chain is built from TRBV6-1 and TRBJ1-1; D gene uncertain. Per the germline V gene, CDR1 is MNHNS and CDR2 is SASEGT. Trimming removed 8 bases from V and 4 bases from J, with 11 bases in between. The CDR3 totals 12 residues. CDR3 DNA: TGTGCCAGCGATCGGACGATCACTGAAGCTTTCTTT. It encodes CASDRTITEAFF.

This clone has just a few counts. Other DNA sequences in this sample translate to the same CDR3. The gene calls are TRBV7-2 and TRBJ2-1, with D possibly TRBD1 on 7 matching bases. The CDR3 extends over 13 amino acids. V lost 5 bases, J lost 7 bases, and 12 bases lay in between. Germline V lookup: CDR1 SGHTA, CDR2 FQGNSA. Here the CDR3 DNA reads TGTGCCAGCAGCCCAGGGGGAGGAAATGAGCAGTTCTTC. It is translated as CASSPGGGNEQFF.

The chain couples TRBV12-5 to TRBJ1-6; the D is unclear. The CDR3 has 14 amino acids. V gave up 2 bases and J gave up 8 bases, with 10 bases separating them. Germline CDR1 is LGHNT and CDR2 is FRNRAP. The CDR3 sequence: CASGLPTPDSPLHF. CDR3 coding DNA: TGTGCTAGTGGTTTGCCGACACCCGATTCACCCCTCCACTTT.

This clone was seen more than once but under ten times. The J gene is TRBJ2-7, the V gene TRBV18; D not resolved. Germline loops: CDR1 KGHSH, CDR2 LQKENI. V lost 5 bases, J lost 1 base, and 9 bases lay in between. The length of the CDR3 is 13 residues. The CDR3 sequence is CASSATESYEQYF. Written as DNA, the CDR3 is TGTGCCAGCTCAGCCACGGAGTCCTACGAGCAGTACTTC.

V gene TRBV5-1 combines with J gene TRBJ1-4, with a tentative D call TRBD1 (5 bases). V was shortened by 0 bases and J by 8 bases, with 20 bases between the two germline ends. The germline gives CDR1 SGHRS, CDR2 YFSETQ. The CDR3 is 17 residues long. CDR3 amino acids: CASSLDSGVGTDEKLFF. The CDR3 DNA follows: TGCGCCAGCAGCTTGGATAGCGGTGTAGGGACCGACGAAAAACTGTTTTTT.

The chain recombines TRBV13 with TRBJ1-4, with D possibly matching TRBD1 (5 bases). V gave up 4 bases and J gave up 5 bases, with 11 bases separating them. The CDR3 runs 14 residues. CDR1 is PRHDT, CDR2 FYEKMQ, per germline (reference sequence). The CDR3 protein is CASSSGTGNEKLFF. The CDR3 DNA is TGTGCCAGCAGCTCCGGGACGGGAAATGAAAAACTGTTTTTT.

This clone was counted only a few times. The chain links TRBV13 to TRBJ2-7; D assignment may be TRBD1 or TRBD2 (5 bases each). Looked up from germline, CDR1 is PRHDT and CDR2 is FYEKMQ (reference sequence). The length of the CDR3 is 14 residues. V was shortened by 1 base and J by 6 bases, with 13 bases between the two germline ends. CDR3 nucleotide sequence: TGTGCCAGCAGCTTAGCAGGGACGGTGGGCGAGCAGTACTTC. It specifies CASSLAGTVGEQYF.

The chain couples TRBV27 to TRBJ1-1; the D is unclear. Germline lookup yields CDR1 MNHEY and CDR2 SMNVEV (reference sequence). The CDR3 spans 14 residues. The germline V and J ends were trimmed by 8 bases and 5 bases, with 18 bases remaining between them. CDR3 sequence reads: CASATKGGFTEAFF. The DNA of the CDR3 is TGTGCCAGCGCCACTAAAGGAGGTTTTACTGAAGCTTTCTTT.

The chain uses TRBV11-2 and TRBJ2-5; TRBD1 matches 8 bases. The germline CDR1 and CDR2 sequences are SGHAT and FQNNGV. There are 13 residues in the CDR3. Unmatched junction bases numbered 6, after V lost 5 bases and J lost 7 bases. The chain's CDR3 is CASSPDRVGTQYF. The CDR3 coding sequence is TGTGCCAGCAGCCCGGACAGGGTCGGGACCCAGTACTTC.

This clone was detected only once. The genes are TRBV7-8 and TRBJ1-5; D remains ambiguous. Germline CDR1 SGHVS, CDR2 FQNEAQ. This CDR3 is 15 amino acids long. Trimming removed 1 base from V and 0 bases from J, with 7 bases in between. In DNA, the CDR3 is TGTGCCAGCAGCTTAGGGAGCTATAGCAATCAGCCCCAGCATTTT. It is translated as CASSLGSYSNQPQHF.

This clone has only a few counts. The V call is TRBV7-2, the J call TRBJ1-2; tentatively, D is TRBD1 (5 bases). V was clipped by 1 base and J by 8 bases, with 14 bases between them. CDR1 and CDR2 (germline): SGHTA, FQGNSA. This CDR3 comprises 14 residues. The CDR3 region has the DNA TGTGCCAGCAGCTTAGATACCCCTCGGGGGGGCTACACCTTC. This gives the protein CASSLDTPRGGYTF. The complete variable domain, with remaining parts taken from reference TRBV7-2 and TRBJ1-2, reads GAGVSQSPSNKVTEKGKDVELRCDPISGHTALYWYRQSLGQGLEFLIYFQGNSAPDKSGLPSDRFSAERTGGSVSTLTIQRTQQEDSAVYLCASSLDTPRGGYTFGSGTRLTVV.

J is TRBJ2-5 and V is TRBV5-4, with D tentatively TRBD1 or TRBD2 (6 bases each). This CDR3 spans 15 amino acids. With 1 base removed from V and 3 bases from J, the gap between germline ends came to 13 bases. Germline V gene data show CDR1 as SGHNT and CDR2 as YYREEE (reference sequence). DNA of the CDR3: TGTGCCAGCAGCTTGACCTCCGGGGGCGAAGAGACCCAGTACTTC. Amino acids: CASSLTSGGEETQYF.

The V gene is TRBV5-1, the J gene TRBJ1-2; 8 bases line up with TRBD1. In germline, CDR1 is SGHRS, CDR2 YFSETQ. Unmatched junction bases numbered 5, after V lost 3 bases and J lost 4 bases. The CDR3 loop spans 14 amino acids. CDR3 coding DNA: TGCGCCAGCAGCTCTGGACAGGGAGGCTATGGCTACACCTTC. Translated: CASSSGQGGYGYTF.

The chain recombines TRBV28 with TRBJ2-1; D is possibly TRBD1 (6 bases). The V and J ends lost 6 bases and 0 bases respectively, with 18 bases between them. Germline V gene sequence: CDR1 MDHEN, CDR2 SYDVKM. The CDR3 contains 17 residues. CDR3 nucleotides: TGTGCCAGCAGGGCTTCAGGGGCGTACTTCTCCTACAATGAGCAGTTCTTC. It translates to CASRASGAYFSYNEQFF.

This clone has just a few counts. V usage is TRBV2 and J usage is TRBJ2-6, with D possibly TRBD2 on 5 matching bases. V lost 2 bases and J 0 bases, leaving 5 bases between the germline ends. The CDR3 covers 15 residues. CDR1 SNHLY and CDR2 FYNNEI come from the germline V gene. CDR3 in DNA: TGTGCCAGCAGTGAACGGGACTCTGGGGCCAACGTCCTGACTTTC. It codes for CASSERDSGANVLTF.

V is TRBV30 and J is TRBJ1-4; D gene uncertain. V dropped 2 bases and J dropped 3 bases, with 7 bases sitting between them. This CDR3 is built from 13 residues. Germline V gene data show CDR1 as GTSNPN and CDR2 as SVGIG (reference sequence). CDR3: CAWSKVSNEKLFF. The CDR3 DNA reads TGTGCCTGGAGTAAAGTATCTAATGAAAAACTGTTTTTT.